This TCR beta chain was captured in a study of cytomegalovirus exposure and HLA in healthy donors. This clone was picked up one time. Germline CDR1 SQVTM, CDR2 ANQGSEA. Unmatched junction bases numbered 8, after V lost 8 bases and J lost 3 bases. CDR3 size: 14 residues. The PCR ran on 60 Vbeta and 13 Jbeta primers. Some clones are missing from TCRdb's copy, which holds only in-frame ones; the method was immunoSEQ multiplex PCR. This table has some 150,000 clones, less than 80% appearing once. The chain recombines TRBV29-1 with TRBJ1-5; TRBD1 matches 9 bases. Specimen: PBMCs. This clonotype originated in a man aged 40-49 years in good health and CMV-seronegative. In nucleotides, the CDR3 is TGCAGCCCTCGTTGGACAGGGGCCAATCAGCCCCAGCATTTT. Encoded protein: CSPRWTGANQPQHF.